Below are 20 T cell receptor beta chains sequenced from a single sample in a study of T cells in Graves' hyperthyroidism and ophthalmopathy. The investigators amplified TCR beta CDR3 regions from RNA transcripts. Carried out on the TCR CDR3, a first-round RT-PCR used the HTBI primer set. Via MiXCR, TCRdb re-called the multiplex PCR reads, giving one row per CDR3 protein. The sample yields hundreds of thousands of distinct CDR3 sequences, roughly 20% seen once. Specimen: blood. The receptors shown here come from a man under 40 with Graves' ophthalmopathy.

This chain links TRBV6-2 or TRBV6-3 with TRBJ1-4; D gene unclear. CDR3 size: 14 residues. From germline, CDR1 is MNHEY and CDR2 SVGEGT. With 6 bases removed from V and 0 bases from J, the gap between germline ends came to 8 bases. The CDR3 spells CASRLVATNEKLFF. Here the CDR3 DNA reads TGTGCCAGCAGACTAGTTGCAACTAATGAAAAACTGTTTTTT.

The sample holds a few counts of this clonotype. J is TRBJ1-6 and V is TRBV5-1; no clear D. The length of the CDR3 is 12 residues. CDR1 and CDR2 from the germline V gene are SGHRS and YFSETQ. V was cut by 2 bases and J by 9 bases, with 6 bases left in between. Here the CDR3 DNA reads TGCGCCAGCAGCTTCGAGGGTTCACCCCTCCACTTT. This codes for CASSFEGSPLHF.

The V call is TRBV7-2, the J call TRBJ1-4; weak D call: TRBD1 (5 bases). The CDR3 is 14 amino acids. Germline CDR1 reads SGHTA; CDR2 reads FQGNSA. V was shortened by 5 bases and J by 6 bases, with 13 bases between the two germline ends. CDR3 bases: TGTGCCAGCAGCAAACCGGGACTTGATGAAAAACTGTTTTTT. Translated: CASSKPGLDEKLFF.

This clonotype was seen a single time. Sequence at one end of the junction differs from germline and may be a read error. The J gene is TRBJ1-1, the V gene TRBV20-1; D gene ambiguous. The CDR3 loop spans 11 amino acids. Germline CDR1 DFQATT, CDR2 SNEGSKA (reference sequence). CDR3 DNA sequence: TGCAGTGGAGACTCGAACACTGGAGCTTTCTTT. This gives the protein CSGDSNTGAFF.

The chain recombines TRBV2 with TRBJ2-7; the D gene is possibly TRBD2 (5 bases). The germline CDR1 and CDR2 sequences are SNHLY and FYNNEI. There are 15 residues in the CDR3. V was trimmed by 4 bases and J by 7 bases, leaving 20 bases between them. DNA for the CDR3: TGTGCCAGCAGTGTACGTAGCGCCTTTCTATCTGAGCAGTACTTC. Translation: CASSVRSAFLSEQYF.

Comment on this clonotype: A read error may explain this, as a much larger clone is one base away. This rearrangement joins TRBV7-3 to TRBJ2-7; a weak D match, TRBD1 (6 bases). Trimming stripped 3 bases from V and 5 bases from J, with 11 bases between. The CDR3 is 13 residues long. In germline, CDR1 is SGHTA, CDR2 FQGTGA. This CDR3 is CASSFIGQNEQYF. The CDR3 region has the DNA TGTGCCAGCAGCTTCATCGGACAGAACGAGCAGTACTTC.

This clonotype was observed many times. V and J are TRBV3-1 and TRBJ1-6; no reliable D call. Germline CDR1 is LGHDT and CDR2 is YNNKEL (reference sequence). The CDR3 spans 13 residues. Trimming cost V 1 base and J 14 bases, with 12 bases left between them. CDR3 protein: CASSQGLWEALHF. The CDR3 nucleotides read TGTGCCAGCAGCCAAGGGCTATGGGAGGCCCTCCACTTT.

The chain employs TRBV20-1 and TRBJ2-1, with a weak D call TRBD2 (7 bases). V was trimmed by 1 base and J by 15 bases, leaving 34 bases between them. The CDR3 is 18 amino acids. Germline V gives CDR1 DFQATT, CDR2 SNEGSKA (reference sequence). As DNA, the CDR3 is TGCAGTGCTAGAGGCGACCCTGCAGGGGACCCCCGGGGGGTCTCTGGGTTCTTC. Protein product: CSARGDPAGDPRGVSGFF.

In this sample, this clonotype turned up a few times. The chain employs TRBV7-2 and TRBJ2-7, with 11 positions matching TRBD1. The CDR3 runs 16 residues. The germline V gene encodes CDR1 SGHTA and CDR2 FQGNSA. The J segment lost 2 bases and the V segment lost 6 bases, leaving 9 bases of the junction unmatched. The CDR3 sequence is CASSSAAGQGAYEQYF. Written as DNA, the CDR3 is TGTGCCAGCAGTTCAGCGGCGGGACAGGGGGCCTACGAGCAGTACTTC.

This clonotype was observed a handful of times. The CDR3 is CATSGKGDEKLFF. As DNA, the CDR3 is TGTGCCACCAGTGGAAAGGGTGATGAAAAACTGTTTTTT. The V call is TRBV24-1, the J call TRBJ1-4; D not certain. The V end lost 5 bases, the J end lost 6 bases, and 9 bases lay between the germline ends. The CDR3 totals 13 residues. The germline gives CDR1 KGHDR, CDR2 SFDVKD.

This clonotype was picked up many times. The rearrangement uses TRBV7-2 and TRBJ2-7, with 11 bases identical to TRBD1. Germline V gene data show CDR1 as SGHTA and CDR2 as FQGNSA. V lost 5 bases, J lost 2 bases, and 5 bases stayed unmatched. The CDR3 covers 15 residues. Written as DNA, the CDR3 is TGTGCCAGCAGCCCCGGGACAGGGGGAGCCTACGAGCAGTACTTC. The encoded protein is CASSPGTGGAYEQYF. The whole variable domain, remainder taken from reference TRBV7-2 and TRBJ2-7, is GAGVSQSPSNKVTEKGKDVELRCDPISGHTALYWYRQSLGQGLEFLIYFQGNSAPDKSGLPSDRFSAERTGGSVSTLTIQRTQQEDSAVYLCASSPGTGGAYEQYFGPGTRLTVT.

The genes are TRBV11-2 and TRBJ2-7; possibly TRBD1 for D (6 bases). V was pared by 1 base and J by 0 bases, with 16 bases between. CDR3 size: 17 residues. Germline CDR1 reads SGHAT; CDR2 reads FQNNGV. The CDR3 bases are TGTGCCAGCAGCTTAGTCGTGGACAGCTTGAGCTCCTACGAGCAGTACTTC. Translated, it gives CASSLVVDSLSSYEQYF.

The V gene is TRBV6-5, the J gene TRBJ1-1; D is perhaps TRBD1 (5 bases). This CDR3 is built from 12 residues. Germline values: CDR1 MNHEY, CDR2 SVGAGI. V gave up 4 bases and J gave up 6 bases, with 9 bases separating them. The CDR3 DNA reads as TGTGCCAGCAGTTCCCGGGGGGCTGAAGCTTTCTTT. It yields the protein CASSSRGAEAFF.

This clonotype was detected many times. The chain carries TRBV11-2 and TRBJ2-3, with 7 positions matching TRBD1. The germline V gene encodes CDR1 SGHAT and CDR2 FQNNGV. J was trimmed by 5 bases and V by 1 base; bases with no gene match: 3. The CDR3 runs 14 residues. CDR3 protein: CASSLGRGIDTQYF. The CDR3, as DNA: TGTGCCAGCAGCTTAGGCAGGGGGATAGATACGCAGTATTTT.

There are a few counts of this clonotype. The V and J genes are TRBV2 and TRBJ1-4; 8 bases are a match to TRBD1. The junction had 5 bases not matched to a gene; V was cut back by 7 bases and J by 4 bases. The CDR3 is made up of 14 amino acids. Looked up from germline, CDR1 is SNHLY and CDR2 is FYNNEI. CDR3 sequence reads: CASNYRGDNEKLFF. In DNA form, the CDR3 reads TGTGCCAGCAATTACAGGGGGGATAATGAAAAACTGTTTTTT.

This clonotype was seen at least ten times. V usage is TRBV5-5 and J usage is TRBJ1-2, with D possibly matching TRBD1 (5 bases). Germline V gives CDR1 SGHKS, CDR2 YYEKEE (reference sequence). The CDR3 is 14 residues long. V shed 1 base and J shed 6 bases, with 13 bases lying between them. For the CDR3, the DNA is TGTGCCAGCAGCTTGAGGGACCCAACGCATGGCTACACCTTC. Translation gives CASSLRDPTHGYTF.

The chain joins TRBV28 to TRBJ2-7; 8 bases are shared with TRBD1. This CDR3 has 18 residues. Germline assignment: CDR1 MDHEN and CDR2 SYDVKM. The trim removed 4 bases at V and 3 bases at J, leaving 17 bases unmatched. This CDR3 reads CASSSKLTGVFKGYEQYF. The CDR3 DNA reads TGTGCCAGCAGTTCTAAGCTGACAGGGGTTTTCAAAGGCTACGAGCAGTACTTC.

This clonotype has just a few counts. The CDR3 DNA sequence: TGCGCCAGCAGCTTGGCCCCACAGGGAGGAGAGACCCAGTACTTC. It translates to CASSLAPQGGETQYF. The V call is TRBV5-1, the J call TRBJ2-5, with D perhaps given as TRBD1 or TRBD2 (6 bases each). Between the trimmed V and J ends, which lost 0 bases and 4 bases, there was a span of 13 bases. The CDR3 spans 15 residues. Germline lookup yields CDR1 SGHRS and CDR2 YFSETQ.

Ten or more counts support this clonotype. The rearrangement uses TRBV18 and TRBJ2-7; maybe TRBD1 (5 bases). The germline CDR1 and CDR2 sequences are KGHSH and LQKENI. The CDR3 loop spans 13 amino acids. V was clipped by 2 bases and J by 6 bases, with 11 bases between them. In nucleotides, the CDR3 is TGTGCCAGCTCACCAAGCGACAGCTCCGAGCAGTACTTC. As protein: CASSPSDSSEQYF. The full variable domain, rest sourced from reference TRBV18 and TRBJ2-7, is NAGVMQNPRHLVRRRGQEARLRCSPMKGHSHVYWYRQLPEEGLKFMVYLQKENIIDESGMPKERFSAEFPKEGPSILRIQQVVRGDSAAYFCASSPSDSSEQYFGPGTRLTVT.

The chain employs TRBV27 and TRBJ1-5; D ambiguous. The CDR3 spans 13 residues. Trimming cost V 4 bases and J 3 bases, with 7 bases left between them. In germline, CDR1 is MNHEY, CDR2 SMNVEV (reference sequence). The CDR3 DNA reads as TGTGCCAGCAGTTACAGAACCAATCAGCCCCAGCATTTT. Amino acid sequence: CASSYRTNQPQHF.